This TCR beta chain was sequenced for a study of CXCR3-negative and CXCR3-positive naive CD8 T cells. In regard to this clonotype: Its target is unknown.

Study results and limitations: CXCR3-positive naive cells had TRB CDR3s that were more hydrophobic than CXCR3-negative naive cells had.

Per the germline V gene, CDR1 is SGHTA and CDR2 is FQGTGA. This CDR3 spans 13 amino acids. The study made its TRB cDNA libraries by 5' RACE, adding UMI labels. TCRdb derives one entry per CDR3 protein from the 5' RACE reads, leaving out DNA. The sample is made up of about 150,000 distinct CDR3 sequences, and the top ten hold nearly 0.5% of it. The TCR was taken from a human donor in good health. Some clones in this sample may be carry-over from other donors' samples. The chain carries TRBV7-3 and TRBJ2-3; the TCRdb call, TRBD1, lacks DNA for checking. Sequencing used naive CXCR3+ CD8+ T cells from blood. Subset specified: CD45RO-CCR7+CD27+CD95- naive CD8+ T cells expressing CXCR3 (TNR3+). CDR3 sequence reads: CASSRWRGDTQYF.